Here is one T cell receptor beta chain with its context. Its recognized antigen is unknown. The input lacks base qualities; no much larger clone sits a single base away. TCR beta CDR3 regions were amplified from RNA transcripts. For the first round of RT-PCR on the TCR CDR3, the HTBI primer set was used together with the Qiagen OneStep RT-PCR kit. Libraries were constructed in a second round of multiplex PCR, after which size selection and purification were performed. The libraries were sequenced on an Illumina HiSeq2000 using paired-end 100 bp reads. As for the original processing: SOAPnuke was used to process the raw data, removing reads that contained adapters or uncalled bases, had a mean Phred below 15, or lacked an exact match to the constant primer or identifier. High-quality paired reads were merged using COPE v1.2.5, and each unique nucleotide sequence was defined as a clonotype. MiTCR v1.1 was used to align clonotypes to the IMGT TRBV, TRBD and TRBJ reference segments. Only V-J combinations with frequency above 0.0001, covering about 99% of repertoires, were analysed. A TCS score was defined as the ratio of F50 (clonal expansion) to E x V (chaos), with BLOSUM62-based TCRdist applied between CDR3 peptides within each V-J. Welch's t-statistics and random forest reduced roughly 540 V-J features to fewer than 15, which were used in a naive Bayes classifier (R e1071). The raw public data were reprocessed by TCRdb itself: fastp quality trimming at Q25, MiXCR clonotype calling, in-frame beta chains only. All rows with the same CDR3 protein become a single entry with the most common DNA and genes. TCRdb assigned the V and J calls; the authors' analysis was not used. This sample holds 450,000 to 550,000 distinct CDR3 sequences; approximately 24% were observed only once. The leading ten clones occupy about 10% of the sample.

Ophthalmopathy patients had moderately to severely active disease, with a Clinical Activity Score of 3 or more, a NOSPECS grade of 4 or more, and a disease duration of less than 3 months. Patients with uncontrolled infections, other autoimmune diseases, pregnancy or lactation were excluded. Diagnoses were based on clinical symptoms, serum thyroxine and TRAb, thyroid ultrasound and orbital computed tomography. Ficoll-Paque density gradient centrifugation was used to isolate PBMCs from approximately 11 ml of fresh peripheral blood. Trizol reagent was used to extract total RNA, and RNA quality was then checked on an Agilent 2100 Bioanalyzer. This record comes from a study of T cells in Graves' hyperthyroidism and ophthalmopathy (dated 2019 in TCRdb). Background on the whole study: Peripheral blood samples were taken at initial diagnosis, before any treatment was given. To identify distinguishing TCR V-J signatures, a discovery cohort of 100 or so patients was used, comprising some 43 with Graves' ophthalmopathy and around 57 with stable Graves' hyperthyroidism. Whether ophthalmopathy could be predicted prospectively was tested in an independent validation cohort made up of some 20 hyperthyroidism patients plus 17 patients who later progressed to ophthalmopathy. The 100 or so discovery patients were randomly split 7:3 into training and test sets. In roughly six Graves' hyperthyroidism patients, the study also compared T-cell repertoires from thyroid tissue with T-cell repertoires from blood. Following sampling, methimazole starting at 30 mg daily was given to hyperthyroidism patients, and high-dose intravenous methylprednisolone was given to ophthalmopathy patients. The paper describes TCR Vbeta CDR3 sequencing of 140 or so peripheral blood samples, made up of 43 ophthalmopathy patients, some 80 hyperthyroidism patients and about 17 progressor patients.

Broad study findings and their caveats: Sample size was not statistically predetermined, and investigators were not blinded to group allocation. Most expanded thyroid clonotypes (frequency above 0.001) were also found in blood, which suggests that blood repertoires may mirror thyroid immune responses. A model built on a 13 V-J signature distinguished ophthalmopathy from stable hyperthyroidism, reaching about 88% sensitivity and about 81% specificity in cross-validation and 80%/75% in testing. In validation, progression to ophthalmopathy was predicted by the model with roughly 69% sensitivity and 72.22% specificity, a median of approximately 7.1 months before onset.

For this chain, trimming is 5 bases at the V end and 1 base at the J end, and the number of junction bases without a gene match is 11. The CDR3 numbers 17 residues from cysteine through phenylalanine. Left in the record is the CDR3 DNA by itself, 51 bases read in frame from the first base. From the germline V gene, CDR1 is SGHAT and CDR2 is FQNNGV. The chain was built from TRBV11-2 and TRBJ2-7; a stretch of 10 junction bases matches TRBD2. The sample was blood. The receptor was derived from a woman younger than 45 with Graves' ophthalmopathy. The CDR3: CASSPTRSSGSSYEQYF. The DNA is TGTGCCAGCAGCCCCACCCGCTCTAGCGGGAGTTCCTACGAGCAGTACTTC.